This T cell receptor (beta chain) was identified during a study of blood T cell repertoires in COVID-19 (dated by TCRdb to 2020 to 2022). A note on the overall study: The collaborator samples originated in the United States, Italy and Spain and spanned the acute and convalescent phases of COVID-19. The prospective study material was composed of cDNA or gDNA derived from T cells, B-cell-depleted T cells, or PBMCs. Deeply sampled blood TCRbeta repertoires from subjects exposed to, actively infected with, or recovered from COVID-19 were included in the dataset. A freely available public database, intended as a resource for researchers studying the immune response to SARS-CoV-2, is where the repertoires were released. The samples were drawn from two sources: the first 160 participants of the ongoing ImmuneRACE study, and over 1,000 subjects contributed by 6 global collaborators. Sample metadata almost always included a de-identified subject ID, COVID-19 status, age in years and sex. Where HLA class I and class II types were available, the types were taken from metadata supplied by the sample provider, not from assay-based typing.

In the case of this clone: The clone's antigen remains unknown. No much larger clonotype is one base removed from it; base qualities were not supplied.

TCRbeta CDR3 regions were amplified from genomic DNA by means of the immunoSEQ Assay, a bias-controlled multiplex PCR. As for the original processing: The number of nucleated cells in each sample was estimated from the amplification of reference gene primers within the assay. To quantify the absolute abundance of each unique TCRbeta CDR3 rearrangement, sequence reads were collapsed and filtered. For each sample, productive Simpson clonality was calculated by taking the square root of Simpson's diversity index across productive rearrangements. The table comes from immuneACCESS by way of TCRdb, which keeps in-frame sequences with V and J called. Part of the clones is missing from these tables; in studies checked, under half for an unresolved V gene and the rest for unknown reasons. V and J calls and clone size are as listed in that table; D and trimming were resolved from the DNA. The table for this sample lists about 210,000 clones; roughly 90% of them were counted only once. Roughly 5% of the sample goes to the ten largest clones.

Whole blood was collected in K2EDTA tubes by collaborating institutions according to the institutions' own protocols. For TCRbeta analysis, collaborators shipped samples as frozen whole blood, isolated PBMCs, or DNA extracted from either of those sample types. Results and caveats for the whole study, not just this receptor: How much clinical and demographic metadata was included differed by source and by participant, and the metadata was provided uncurated.

Sequencing was performed on peripheral blood. The sequence was collected from a woman between 40 and 55 years old with acute or convalescent COVID-19.

The DNA sequence is TGCGCCAGCAGTAGTGGGGGGGCCTCCCCAGATACGCAGTATTTT. It is translated as CASSSGGASPDTQYF. The chain joins TRBV10-1 to TRBJ2-3, with a tentative D gene TRBD2 over 7 matching bases. V is clipped by 5 bases and J by 4 bases, and the sequence between their germline boundaries is 16 bases long. CDR1 WNHNN and CDR2 SYGVQD were looked up in the germline V gene (reference sequence). Its CDR3 holds 15 amino acids, cysteine through phenylalanine. Just the 45-base CDR3 DNA is kept, in frame starting at base 1.